Listed below are T cell receptor beta chains from one sample, sequenced in a study of blood T cell repertoires in COVID-19. Measured with immunoSEQ multiplex PCR; TCRdb has only the in-frame clones, and not every one. The sample holds 150,000 or so clones, roughly 86% seen once. The specimen was peripheral blood. The receptors here all came from a human donor with acute or convalescent COVID-19. The donor label of this sample is uncertain. Both conserved end residues are part of each CDR3. The D gene is left open where the match is weak. Clone size is given for some rows only: seen once, a few or many times, or a class if the clone is expanded.

D	size	V	J	CDR3	DNA
TRBD1	.	TRBV30	TRBJ1-5	CAWDRGTGNQPQHF	TGTGCCTGGGATAGAGGGACAGGCAATCAGCCCCAGCATTTT
TRBD1	once	TRBV19	TRBJ1-3	CASSIKGATGNTIYF	TGTGCCAGTAGTATTAAGGGGGCGACTGGAAACACCATATATTTT
.	.	TRBV11-2	TRBJ1-1	CASSSAIEAFF	TGTGCCAGCAGCAGCGCCATTGAAGCTTTCTTT
TRBD2	.	TRBV7-9	TRBJ2-2	CASGPSGNTGELFF	TGTGCCAGCGGGCCTAGCGGGAACACCGGGGAGCTGTTTTTT
.	few	TRBV12-3/TRBV12-4	TRBJ2-7	CASSLQGGYEQYF	TGTGCCAGCAGTCTCCAAGGGGGCTACGAGCAGTACTTC
.	.	TRBV7-2	TRBJ1-2	CASSLESIYGYTF	TGTGCCAGCAGCTTAGAGAGTATCTATGGCTACACCTTC
.	once	TRBV10-3	TRBJ1-1	CAISESQDTEAFF	TGTGCCATCAGTGAGTCGCAGGACACTGAAGCTTTCTTT
TRBD1	.	TRBV18	TRBJ1-2	CASSPNGTGGRRGYTF	TGTGCCAGCTCACCCAACGGGACAGGGGGCCGGAGGGGCTACACCTTC
TRBD1	.	TRBV5-5	TRBJ1-1	CASSFQGGNTEAFF	TGTGCCAGCAGTTTTCAGGGGGGAAACACTGAAGCTTTCTTT
.	.	TRBV30	TRBJ1-2	CAWSTPGLRGGSYTF	TGTGCCTGGAGTACGCCGGGACTCCGGGGGGGAAGCTACACCTTC
TRBD1	.	TRBV30	TRBJ2-7	CAWTTMDRGTYEQYF	TGTGCCTGGACTACTATGGACAGGGGGACCTACGAGCAGTACTTC
TRBD1	.	TRBV19	TRBJ1-4	CASSPPGQGREKLFF	TGTGCCAGTAGTCCTCCCGGACAGGGTCGGGAAAAACTGTTTTTT
TRBD1	.	TRBV11-2	TRBJ2-1	CASSLGTGDEQFF	TGTGCCAGCAGCTTAGGGACAGGCGATGAGCAGTTCTTC
TRBD1	.	TRBV10-3	TRBJ1-2	CAINGDRDNYGYTF	TGTGCCATCAATGGGGACAGGGATAACTATGGCTACACCTTC
.	.	TRBV4-2	TRBJ2-2	CASSLLDSFTGELFF	TGTGCCAGCAGCCTCCTAGACAGTTTCACCGGGGAGCTGTTTTTT
TRBD1	once	TRBV6-5	TRBJ1-2	CASSSPGQGAYGYTF	TGTGCCAGCAGTTCTCCGGGACAGGGGGCTTATGGCTACACCTTC
TRBD1	few	TRBV7-9	TRBJ2-7	CASSLAQGVSEQYF	TGTGCCAGCAGCTTAGCGCAGGGGGTAAGCGAGCAGTACTTC
.	few	TRBV6-1	TRBJ1-5	CASSEARGHSNQPQHF	TGTGCCAGCAGTGAAGCTCGGGGACACTCGAATCAGCCCCAGCATTTT
TRBD1	.	TRBV4-1	TRBJ1-4	CASSLRTGATNEKLFF	TGCGCCAGCAGCCTAAGGACAGGGGCAACTAATGAAAAACTGTTTTTT
.	few	TRBV4-2	TRBJ2-5	CASSPLRWGVQETQYF	TGTGCCAGCAGCCCTCTACGATGGGGAGTACAAGAGACCCAGTACTTC
.	.	TRBV19	TRBJ2-4	CASSTKGWGLPAKNIQYF	TGTGCCAGTAGTACCAAGGGGTGGGGCCTTCCGGCCAAAAACATTCAGTACTTC
TRBD1	.	TRBV19	TRBJ1-5	CATQDRGGQPQHF	TGTGCCACTCAAGACAGGGGGGGTCAGCCCCAGCATTTT
TRBD1	.	TRBV10-3	TRBJ2-2	CAISSGTGGTGELFF	TGTGCCATCAGTTCCGGGACAGGGGGGACCGGGGAGCTGTTTTTT
TRBD1	.	TRBV7-9	TRBJ2-7	CASSLWTGGISYEQYF	TGTGCCAGCAGCTTGTGGACAGGGGGGATCTCCTACGAGCAGTACTTC
TRBD2	.	TRBV7-2	TRBJ2-3	CASSSRGDDTQYF	TGTGCCAGCAGCTCCCGGGGGGATGATACGCAGTATTTT
.	.	TRBV5-8	TRBJ1-1	CASSQTGTEAFF	TGTGCCAGCAGCCAAACAGGGACTGAAGCTTTCTTT
TRBD1	few	TRBV3-1/TRBV3-2	TRBJ1-2	CASSQDLVHRGGLGYTF	TGTGCCAGCAGCCAAGATCTGGTCCACAGGGGGGGTCTTGGCTACACCTTC
.	.	TRBV30	TRBJ2-7	CAWSVGAGIGEQYF	TGTGCCTGGAGTGTAGGGGCAGGGATCGGTGAGCAGTACTTC
TRBD1	.	TRBV30	TRBJ2-3	CAWRKDRGRNTQYF	TGTGCCTGGAGAAAGGACAGGGGTCGAAATACGCAGTATTTT